This TCR beta chain appears in the sequencing data of a study of blood T cell repertoires in COVID-19. Study details: Specimens from acute and convalescent COVID-19 originated in the United States, Italy and Spain. The cDNA or gDNA used as material had been derived from T cells, B-cell-depleted T cells, or PBMCs.

The CDR3 covers 14 residues. Trimming took 4 bases from V and 2 from J, leaving 11 bases between them. The germline CDR1 and CDR2 sequences are SEHNR and FQNEAQ (reference sequence). As originally analysed: Amplifying reference gene primers gave estimates of nucleated cell counts. Profiled with immunoSEQ multiplex PCR; TCRdb holds only in-frame clones, not every one. For V, J and clone size, that table is used; D and trimming come from the DNA. The sample includes around 120,000 clones, around 86% of them seen just once. The V call is TRBV7-9, the J call TRBJ1-2; no reliable D call. The sequence derives from a woman between 65 and 79 years old with acute or convalescent COVID-19. The material sequenced was peripheral blood. CDR3 residues: CASSWAGDNYGYTF. For the CDR3, the DNA is TGTGCCAGCAGCTGGGCAGGTGACAACTATGGCTACACCTTC.